Below are 27 T cell receptor beta chains sequenced from a single sample in a study of T cells in Graves' hyperthyroidism and ophthalmopathy. RNA transcripts gave rise to amplified TCR beta CDR3 regions. When the TCR CDR3 underwent first-round RT-PCR, the HTBI primer set was used. In TCRdb, the multiplex PCR reads were re-called with MiXCR into one record per CDR3 protein. The sample shows around 400,000 distinct CDR3 sequences, roughly an eighth of them seen only once. The specimen sequenced was blood. These receptors originate from a woman between 18 and 30 years old with Graves' hyperthyroidism.

In its sample, this clonotype was seen a few times. A much bigger clone sits one base away, suggesting this may be a read error. V gene TRBV12-3 or TRBV12-4 combines with J gene TRBJ2-7, with D possibly TRBD1 on 6 matching bases. The ends were cut back, 2 bases at V and 6 bases at J, with 14 bases in the middle. There are 14 residues in the CDR3. Written as DNA, the CDR3 is TGTGCCAGCAGTTTATCAGGGGACCCCTTCGAGCAGTACTTC. Encoded protein: CASSLSGDPFEQYF.

The table lists this clonotype with many counts. This sequence joins TRBV28 and TRBJ2-3; D is perhaps TRBD2 (6 bases). The ends were cut back, 3 bases at V and 2 bases at J, with 12 bases in the middle. Germline CDR1 is MDHEN and CDR2 is SYDVKM. The CDR3 consists of 15 residues. The CDR3 DNA is TGTGCCAGCAGTTTCCCCAGCGGGCTCACAGATACGCAGTATTTT. This codes for CASSFPSGLTDTQYF. Filled out from reference TRBV28 and TRBJ2-3, the complete variable domain reads DVKVTQSSRYLVKRTGEKVFLECVQDMDHENMFWYRQDPGLGLRLIYFSYDVKMKEKGDIPEGYSVSREKKERFSLILESASTNQTSMYLCASSFPSGLTDTQYFGPGTRLTVL.

This clonotype was counted ten times or more. CDR3 in amino acids: CASSTDRVNQPQHF. In DNA, the CDR3 is TGTGCCAGTAGCACAGACAGGGTCAATCAGCCCCAGCATTTT. This sequence joins TRBV19 and TRBJ1-5, with 7 positions matching TRBD1. V was pared by 6 bases and J by 3 bases, with 5 bases of the junction left unmatched. This CDR3 is built from 14 residues. Germline V gene data show CDR1 as LNHDA and CDR2 as SQIVND (reference sequence).

This clonotype was observed many times. V usage is TRBV6-1 and J usage is TRBJ2-1, with D unclear. Per the germline V gene, CDR1 is MNHNS and CDR2 is SASEGT. CDR3 size: 11 residues. Trimming stripped 5 bases from V and 8 bases from J, with 7 bases between. The CDR3 reads CASSSIHEQFF. CDR3 bases: TGTGCCAGCAGTTCGATCCATGAGCAGTTCTTC.

V is TRBV19 and J is TRBJ2-3, with TRBD2 matching over 15 bases. In germline, CDR1 is LNHDA, CDR2 SQIVND (reference sequence). The CDR3 is 15 residues long. Trimming cost V 7 bases and J 5 bases; bases outside gene matches: 4. In nucleotides, the CDR3 is TGTGCCAGTACCACGGGACTAGCGGGAGGAGATACGCAGTATTTT. It encodes CASTTGLAGGDTQYF.

This clonotype was picked up many times. V gene TRBV6-6 combines with J gene TRBJ1-6, with a tentative D call TRBD1 (5 bases). The V end was cut by 2 bases, the J end by 9 bases, with 8 bases between. There are 13 residues in the CDR3. CDR1 MNHNY and CDR2 SVGAGI come from the germline V gene (reference sequence). CDR3 nucleotide sequence: TGTGCCAGCAGTTACAGGGGTGGTTCACCCCTCCACTTT. Protein sequence: CASSYRGGSPLHF.

This clonotype was observed many times. V usage is TRBV3-1 and J usage is TRBJ1-2, with a tentative D call TRBD1 (6 bases). This CDR3 is built from 15 residues. The V end was cut by 4 bases, the J end by 4 bases, with 16 bases between. Germline loops: CDR1 LGHDT, CDR2 YNNKEL (reference sequence). The CDR3 protein is CASSLRTALGYGYTF. The CDR3 coding sequence is TGTGCCAGCAGCCTTAGGACAGCCTTGGGCTATGGCTACACCTTC.

The rearrangement links TRBV28 to TRBJ2-1; D gene uncertain. V lost 8 bases to trimming and J lost 6 bases, with 11 bases between them. The CDR3 has 12 amino acids. Germline V gene lookup returns CDR1 MDHEN and CDR2 SYDVKM. The CDR3 region has the DNA TGTGCCAGCGTAAGCAAGGGCAATGAGCAGTTCTTC. Translated: CASVSKGNEQFF.

The table lists this clonotype with a few counts. V gene TRBV7-9 combines with J gene TRBJ2-5; no clear D gene. The J call may be wrong; the DNA end is better matched by TRBJ2-1. Germline CDR1 and CDR2: SEHNR and FQNEAQ (reference sequence). The CDR3 contains 10 residues. The CDR3 coding sequence is TGTGCCAGCGCCCGCGAGACCCAGTTCTTC. Translation: CASARETQFF.

This clonotype was recorded at least ten times. This chain connects TRBV29-1 to TRBJ2-1, with D perhaps given as TRBD1 or TRBD2 (7 bases each). The CDR3 runs 18 residues. Germline CDR1 SQVTM, CDR2 ANQGSEA. V lost 4 bases and J 7 bases, leaving 29 bases between the germline ends. Here the CDR3 DNA reads TGCAGCGTTGCAATGGCGGGAGTAGGGGGCGCCGATGGGAATGAGCAGTTCTTC. Amino acids: CSVAMAGVGGADGNEQFF.

Concerning this clonotype itself: A much larger clonotype is one base distant, so this may be a read error. This chain joins TRBV7-2 and TRBJ1-5; D is ambiguous. This CDR3 has 15 amino acids. CDR1 SGHTA and CDR2 FQGNSA come from the germline V gene. The CDR3 DNA reads as TGTGTCAGCAGCCAGACCGGTCTAAGCAATCAGCCCCAGCATTTT. It codes for CVSSQTGLSNQPQHF.

The CDR3 DNA is TGTGCCAGCAGCTTAGGAACAGGGAACTCCTATAATTCACCCCTCCACTTT. It specifies CASSLGTGNSYNSPLHF. V is TRBV11-1 and J is TRBJ1-6, with D perhaps matching TRBD1 (6 bases). The CDR3 contains 17 residues. Germline values: CDR1 SGHAT, CDR2 FQDESV (reference sequence). V was cut by 1 base and J by 0 bases, with 10 bases left in between.

This clonotype was counted a few times. The V call is TRBV5-1, the J call TRBJ2-2; TRBD2 matches 10 bases. CDR1 is SGHRS, CDR2 YFSETQ, per germline. Unmatched junction bases numbered 13, after V lost 5 bases and J lost 6 bases. CDR3 length: 17 residues. The CDR3 DNA reads as TGCGCCAGCAGTCGGTCTAGCGGGAGTAAGGGGGCCGGGGAGCTGTTTTTT. Translated: CASSRSSGSKGAGELFF.

This clonotype has at least ten counts. The chain employs TRBV18 and TRBJ2-2; tentative D call: TRBD1 (6 bases). The V and J ends lost 6 bases and 3 bases respectively, with 17 bases between them. The CDR3 consists of 16 residues. CDR1 is KGHSH, CDR2 LQKENI, per germline. In nucleotides, the CDR3 is TGTGCCAGCTCCCACCGGACAGAAGGTTACACCGGGGAGCTGTTTTTT. Amino acids: CASSHRTEGYTGELFF.

The rearrangement links TRBV5-6 to TRBJ2-3, with D possibly being TRBD1 (5 bases). This CDR3 is built from 19 residues. Deletions cut 0 bases from V and 4 bases from J, with 24 bases between. CDR1 is SGHDT, CDR2 YYEEEE, per germline. This CDR3 is CASSLDPEMKGWVADTQYF. Written as DNA, the CDR3 is TGTGCCAGCAGCTTGGACCCAGAGATGAAGGGGTGGGTAGCAGATACGCAGTATTTT.

This clonotype appeared a few times. The chain uses TRBV6-1 and TRBJ1-2, with TRBD1 matching over 9 bases. CDR3 length equals 14 residues. Germline CDR1 reads MNHNS; CDR2 reads SASEGT. V trimming: 5 bases; J trimming: 5 bases; junction bases outside the gene matches: 6. Here the CDR3 DNA reads TGTGCCAGCAGTACCCGGGACAGGGTGTATGGCTACACCTTC. This gives the protein CASSTRDRVYGYTF.

The gene calls are TRBV12-3 or TRBV12-4 and TRBJ2-2; the D gene is possibly TRBD2 (5 bases). The CDR3 has 13 residues. Trimming removed 7 bases at V and 3 bases at J, with 9 bases between. This chain's CDR3 is CASKLEDTGELFF. The CDR3 DNA is TGTGCCAGCAAGCTGGAGGACACCGGGGAGCTGTTTTTT.

The chain links TRBV5-1 to TRBJ2-1, with D uncertain. The CDR3 totals 17 residues. With 4 bases removed from V and 0 bases from J, the gap between germline ends came to 17 bases. The germline CDR1 and CDR2 sequences are SGHRS and YFSETQ. CDR3: CASSPPPNFSSYNEQFF. The CDR3 nucleotides are TGCGCCAGCAGCCCCCCCCCTAACTTCAGCTCCTACAATGAGCAGTTCTTC.

This clonotype was counted at least ten times. The V call is TRBV28, the J call TRBJ2-5; D perhaps matches TRBD2 (5 bases). This CDR3 comprises 14 residues. Trimming took 5 bases from V and 5 from J, leaving 15 bases between them. Germline V CDR1 and CDR2: MDHEN, SYDVKM. The CDR3 sequence is CASSPRGRRETQYF. The CDR3 DNA sequence: TGTGCCAGCAGTCCCCGAGGCAGGAGGGAGACCCAGTACTTC.

This clonotype showed up many times. The chain combines TRBV7-2 with TRBJ1-5; weak D call: TRBD1 (5 bases). Germline CDR1 is SGHTA and CDR2 is FQGNSA. V lost 4 bases, J lost 11 bases, and 18 bases lay in between. The CDR3 is 14 residues long. The DNA of the CDR3 is TGTGCCAGCAGCTCTCAACCCGGGACGAGTGCCCAGCATTTT. Encoded protein: CASSSQPGTSAQHF.

This clonotype has just a few counts. The V and J genes are TRBV7-3 and TRBJ2-3, with D unresolved. V shed 4 bases and J shed 6 bases, with 20 bases lying between them. This CDR3 contains 16 residues. The germline V gene encodes CDR1 SGHTA and CDR2 FQGTGA. The CDR3 spells CASSSHPQATWDTQYF. The CDR3 DNA reads as TGTGCCAGCAGCTCCCACCCCCAGGCTACCTGGGATACGCAGTATTTT.

The rearrangement joins TRBV4-1 to TRBJ2-1; 9 bases are shared with TRBD2. Germline CDR1 MGHRA, CDR2 YSYEKL. With V trimmed by 0 bases and J by 8 bases, 5 bases remained unmatched. The CDR3 has 15 amino acids. The CDR3 spells CASSQERLAADEQFF. The CDR3 DNA is TGCGCCAGCAGCCAAGAGCGACTAGCGGCGGATGAGCAGTTCTTC.

At least ten counts were recorded for this clonotype. The CDR3 loop reads CASGSDRTYNEQFF. The CDR3 region has the DNA TGCGCCAGCGGTAGCGACAGGACCTACAATGAGCAGTTCTTC. This chain links TRBV5-1 with TRBJ2-1, with a possible D match to TRBD1 (6 bases). Germline V gene sequence: CDR1 SGHRS, CDR2 YFSETQ. Trimming removed 7 bases at V and 2 bases at J, with 13 bases between. This CDR3 has 14 residues.

This clonotype was observed at least ten times. V and J are TRBV10-3 and TRBJ1-1; D is possibly TRBD1 (5 bases). Per the germline V gene, CDR1 is ENHRY and CDR2 is SYGVKD. The CDR3 is 14 residues long. The V end lost 2 bases, the J end lost 1 base, and 8 bases lay between the germline ends. CDR3 protein: CAISEGQGNTEAFF. The DNA of the CDR3 is TGTGCCATCAGTGAGGGGCAGGGGAACACTGAAGCTTTCTTT.

This clonotype has a count of ten or more. V gene TRBV12-3 or TRBV12-4 combines with J gene TRBJ2-3; no clear D. The CDR3 consists of 11 residues. Trimming removed 11 bases at V and 5 bases at J, with 11 bases between. CDR3 bases: TGTGCCCAGCAGGTAGGAGATACGCAGTATTTT. Residues: CAQQVGDTQYF.

V is TRBV15 and J is TRBJ1-1; D call uncertain. Deletions cut 1 base from V and 1 base from J, with 13 bases between. The length of the CDR3 is 16 residues. Germline CDR1 LNHNV, CDR2 YYDKDF (reference sequence). This chain's CDR3 is CATSRVGVRRNTEAFF. In DNA, the CDR3 is TGTGCCACCAGCAGAGTAGGAGTAAGGAGGAACACTGAAGCTTTCTTT.

This clonotype came up many times. This chain connects TRBV7-8 to TRBJ2-1; D may be TRBD1 or TRBD2 (5 bases each). Trimming left V 3 bases short and J 6 bases short, with 18 bases between. Germline values: CDR1 SGHVS, CDR2 FQNEAQ. The CDR3 is 16 amino acids. The CDR3 nucleotides are TGTGCCAGCAGCTTCCACACCCGGAGAGGGGTCAATGAGCAGTTCTTC. Amino acid sequence: CASSFHTRRGVNEQFF.